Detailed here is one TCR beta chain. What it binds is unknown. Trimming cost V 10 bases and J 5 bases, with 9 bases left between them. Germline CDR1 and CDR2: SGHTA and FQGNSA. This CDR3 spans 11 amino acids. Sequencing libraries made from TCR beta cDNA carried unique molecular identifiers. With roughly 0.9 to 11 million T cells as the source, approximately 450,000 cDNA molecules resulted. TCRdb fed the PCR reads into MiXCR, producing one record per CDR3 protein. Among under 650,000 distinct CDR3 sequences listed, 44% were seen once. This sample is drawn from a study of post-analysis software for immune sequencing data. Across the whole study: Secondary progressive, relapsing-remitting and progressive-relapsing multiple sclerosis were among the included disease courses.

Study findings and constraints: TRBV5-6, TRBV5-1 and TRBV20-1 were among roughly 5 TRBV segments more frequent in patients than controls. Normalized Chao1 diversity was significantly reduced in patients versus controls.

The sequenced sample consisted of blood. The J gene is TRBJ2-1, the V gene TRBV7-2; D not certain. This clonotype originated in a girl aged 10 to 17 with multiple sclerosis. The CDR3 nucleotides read TGTGCCACCGGTAAGGACAATGAGCAGTTCTTC. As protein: CATGKDNEQFF.